Listed below are T cell receptor beta chains from one sample, sequenced in a study of control samples from healthy donors and cancer patients. Sequencing used immunoSEQ multiplex PCR; TCRdb keeps in-frame clones, though not all of them. The sample carries about 130,000 clones, nearly 90% recorded once. Sequenced sample: PBMCs. Every receptor here comes from a man aged 50-60 years with head and neck cancer. CDR3s include the opening cysteine and the closing phenylalanine or tryptophan.

v_call cdr3_aa
TRBV5-1 CASSLDRGPPTDEQFF
TRBV6-2/TRBV6-3 CASSQGTRQYF
TRBV2 CASNPPHHGYTF
TRBV6-5 CASGPGYKNEQFF
TRBV21-1 CASSKCRTGGDYEQYF
TRBV7-2 CASSLGVGLAYEQYF
TRBV11-2 CASSLMDEQFF
TRBV10-3 CAISSLAPGLNEQFF
TRBV12-3/TRBV12-4 CASNRVVGEAFF
TRBV12-3/TRBV12-4 CASSFSTNTEAFF
TRBV6-5 CASRDRDRSYEQYF
TRBV5-4 CASSLAFSYEQYF
TRBV28 CASSLESVAGGTDTQYF
TRBV28 CATKREESSYEQYF
TRBV5-1 CASRATGANYGYTF
TRBV10-2 CASRPQGQGSPQHF
TRBV4-1 CASSQDRSREQYF
TRBV10-3 CAISDDRQGSGYTF
TRBV5-1 CASSLASGTFEQYF
TRBV5-6 CASSLGGQGREKLFF
TRBV4-2 CASSQDVSVNTGELFF